These 32 T cell receptor beta chains originate from one sample sequenced in a study of human T cells and chemical hapten exposure (dated by TCRdb to the early 2020s). Taken with the paper, the label for time point translates to: patch test 3, about 24 weeks after DPC sensitization. The treatment or condition label corresponds to: therapeutic diphenylcyclopropenone sensitization with weekly scalp DPC. The library was generated by RACE. This sample was sequenced with a NextSeq 500. TCRdb cleaned the public reads at Q25 with fastp, built clones with MiXCR and kept in-frame beta chains. Every entry covers one CDR3 protein and lists the most common genes and DNA from its rows. This sample is represented by about 120,000 distinct CDR3 sequences; around 11% of them were singletons. In total, the top ten clones hold under 2.5% of the sample. The sample consisted of whole blood, taken in connection with sensitization to the hapten diphenylcyclopropenone (DPC). Receptors originate from a woman between 45 and 60 years old with alopecia areata. Some clones in this sample may be carry-over from other donors' samples.

This clonotype was found a few times. The chain is built from TRBV6-5 and TRBJ1-5; D unclear. The CDR3 contains 15 residues. Germline V gene data show CDR1 as MNHEY and CDR2 as SVGAGI. Trimming pared 4 bases from V and 0 bases from J, leaving 10 bases between. CDR3 coding DNA: TGTGCCAGCAGTTCCCTGGGGATTAGCAATCAGCCCCAGCATTTT. Protein product: CASSSLGISNQPQHF.

The sample holds a few counts of this clonotype. V usage is TRBV21-1 and J usage is TRBJ1-4; the table's D call, TRBD1, was not checked against the DNA. TRBV21-1 has pseudogene status. CDR3 length: 14 amino acids. The CDR3 loop is CASSKRRTEEKLFF. The CDR3 DNA follows: TGTGCCAGCAGCAAACGGCGGACAGAGGAAAAACTGTTTTTT.

V usage is TRBV7-2 and J usage is TRBJ1-2, with D possibly TRBD1 on 5 matching bases. CDR3 size: 13 residues. V was pared by 4 bases and J by 4 bases, with 10 bases between. The germline V gene has CDR1 SGHTA and CDR2 FQGNSA. CDR3 residues: CASSSDTIYGYTF. As DNA, the CDR3 is TGTGCCAGCAGCTCGGACACGATCTATGGCTACACCTTC. Looking up the rest from reference TRBV7-2 and TRBJ1-2 gives the full variable domain: GAGVSQSPSNKVTEKGKDVELRCDPISGHTALYWYRQSLGQGLEFLIYFQGNSAPDKSGLPSDRFSAERTGGSVSTLTIQRTQQEDSAVYLCASSSDTIYGYTFGSGTRLTVV.

The table lists this clonotype with many counts. V and J are TRBV20-1 and TRBJ2-3; the D is unclear. Germline loops: CDR1 DFQATT, CDR2 SNEGSKA (reference sequence). The ends were cut back, 6 bases at V and 0 bases at J, with 7 bases in the middle. The CDR3 spans 12 residues. As DNA, the CDR3 is TGCAGTGCGCCCGGGAGCACAGATACGCAGTATTTT. Translated, it gives CSAPGSTDTQYF.

In its sample, this clonotype was seen many times. The chain carries TRBV9 and TRBJ2-3; D is possibly TRBD2 (6 bases). CDR3 length: 15 residues. V was pared by 0 bases and J by 0 bases, with 8 bases between. Germline CDR1 reads SGDLS; CDR2 reads YYNGEE. CDR3 amino acids: CASSVGGLSTDTQYF. The CDR3 DNA follows: TGTGCCAGCAGCGTAGGGGGACTTAGCACAGATACGCAGTATTTT.

This clonotype was found a few times. The genes are TRBV5-1 and TRBJ2-2, with no clear D. Germline CDR1 reads SGHRS; CDR2 reads YFSETQ. This CDR3 is 16 amino acids long. V gave up 0 bases and J gave up 4 bases, with 13 bases separating them. CDR3 residues: CASSLVGLGPTGELFF. CDR3 coding DNA: TGCGCCAGCAGCTTGGTTGGCCTCGGGCCCACCGGGGAGCTGTTTTTT.

This clonotype was counted only a few times. The chain combines TRBV28 with TRBJ1-5; D remains unclear. Trimming removed 3 bases at V and 6 bases at J, with 6 bases between. This CDR3 has 12 amino acids. Per germline, CDR1 MDHEN and CDR2 SYDVKM. The CDR3 DNA reads as TGTGCCAGCAGTTTTGGTCGTCAGCCCCAGCATTTT. It specifies CASSFGRQPQHF.

This clonotype has a handful of counts. The V and J genes are TRBV2 and TRBJ2-7, with D perhaps TRBD1 (5 bases). Trimming took off 6 bases at V and 0 bases at J, with 6 bases between the two ends. Looked up from germline, CDR1 is SNHLY and CDR2 is FYNNEI. The CDR3 is made up of 12 amino acids. CDR3 coding DNA: TGTGCCAGCAGGGACAACTCCTACGAGCAGTACTTC. Translated, it gives CASRDNSYEQYF. The whole variable domain, remainder taken from reference TRBV2 and TRBJ2-7, is EPEVTQTPSHQVTQMGQEVILRCVPISNHLYFYWYRQILGQKVEFLVSFYNNEISEKSEIFDDQFSVERPDGSNFTLKIRSTKLEDSAMYFCASRDNSYEQYFGPGTRLTVT.

In its sample, this clonotype was seen a few times. V is TRBV7-2 and J is TRBJ2-2, with a possible D match to TRBD2 (6 bases). Per the germline V gene, CDR1 is SGHTA and CDR2 is FQGNSA. Trimming stripped 5 bases from V and 6 bases from J, with 10 bases between. This CDR3 is 13 amino acids long. The CDR3 spells CASSRAGPGELFF. In DNA form, the CDR3 reads TGTGCCAGCAGCCGGGCGGGGCCCGGGGAGCTGTTTTTT.

This clonotype showed up just a few times. V and J are TRBV20-1 and TRBJ2-1, with D perhaps matching TRBD2 (5 bases). V was clipped by 6 bases and J by 10 bases, with 13 bases between them. CDR1 is DFQATT and CDR2 is SNEGSKA in the germline V gene (reference sequence). The CDR3 consists of 11 residues. The CDR3 reads CSALGLDEQFF. CDR3 sequence (DNA): TGCAGTGCCCTCGGACTTGACGAGCAGTTCTTC.

V and J are TRBV14 and TRBJ2-3; a weak D match, TRBD2 (6 bases). The germline CDR1 and CDR2 sequences are SGHDN and FVKESK. This CDR3 comprises 15 residues. Trimming took 0 bases from V and 4 from J, leaving 11 bases between them. CDR3 sequence reads: CASSQDARRADTQYF. The CDR3 nucleotides are TGTGCCAGCAGCCAAGACGCCCGGAGGGCAGATACGCAGTATTTT.

J is TRBJ2-1 and V is TRBV7-9; D is possibly TRBD2 (5 bases). Deletions cut 5 bases from V and 2 bases from J, with 13 bases between. The germline V gene encodes CDR1 SEHNR and CDR2 FQNEAQ (reference sequence). The CDR3 runs 15 residues. The CDR3 reads CASSRPTGTYNEQFF. In DNA form, the CDR3 reads TGTGCCAGCAGCCGCCCGACGGGAACCTACAATGAGCAGTTCTTC.

The rearrangement uses TRBV6-1 and TRBJ2-1; TRBD2 matches at 8 bases. This CDR3 comprises 14 residues. With V trimmed by 6 bases and J by 0 bases, 1 base remained unmatched. Germline V gene data show CDR1 as MNHNS and CDR2 as SASEGT. This CDR3 is CASRSGSSYNEQFF. CDR3 bases: TGTGCCAGCAGAAGCGGGAGCTCCTACAATGAGCAGTTCTTC.

This clonotype showed up just a few times. The chain joins TRBV5-6 to TRBJ2-3, with TRBD2 matching 7 bases. CDR3 length: 16 amino acids. Germline loops: CDR1 SGHDT, CDR2 YYEEEE. J was trimmed by 1 base and V by 3 bases; bases with no gene match: 8. The CDR3 DNA reads as TGTGCCAGCAGCTCCCTAACGGCGGGAGGCACAGATACGCAGTATTTT. Translation gives CASSSLTAGGTDTQYF.

The V call is TRBV29-1, the J call TRBJ2-5; TRBD1 matches 10 bases. CDR3 length: 13 amino acids. CDR1 is SQVTM and CDR2 is ANQGSEA in the germline V gene. The ends lost 7 bases at V and 5 bases at J; junction bases unmatched: 7. CDR3 amino acids: CSATTGGLETQYF. The CDR3 DNA sequence: TGCAGCGCCACGACAGGGGGCTTGGAGACCCAGTACTTC.

Only one count was recorded for this clonotype. V gene TRBV4-1 combines with J gene TRBJ1-3; 8 positions match TRBD1. The germline V gene encodes CDR1 MGHRA and CDR2 YSYEKL. The CDR3 runs to 18 residues. The trim removed 0 bases at V and 0 bases at J, leaving 7 bases unmatched. CDR3 amino acids: CASSQERQGAFSGNTIYF. In DNA form, the CDR3 reads TGCGCCAGCAGCCAAGAAAGGCAGGGGGCTTTCTCTGGAAACACCATATATTTT.

This clonotype was detected only a few times. The rearrangement links TRBV12-3 or TRBV12-4 to TRBJ1-5; D not resolved. The CDR3 spans 14 residues. V lost 8 bases and J 2 bases, leaving 13 bases between the germline ends. For the CDR3, the DNA is TGTGCCAGCTGCTTCGGAACAGGCAATCAGCCCCAGCATTTT. Protein: CASCFGTGNQPQHF.

This clonotype appeared once. This chain connects TRBV7-2 to TRBJ1-2; the D is unclear. This CDR3 contains 13 residues. From germline, CDR1 is SGHTA and CDR2 FQGNSA. The V and J ends lost 5 bases and 4 bases respectively, with 11 bases between them. The CDR3 DNA reads as TGTGCCAGCAGCCCCGGACGGAGCTATGGCTACACCTTC. Translated: CASSPGRSYGYTF.

V and J are TRBV20-1 and TRBJ1-5; a weak D match, TRBD1 (5 bases). V gave up 1 base and J gave up 1 base, with 11 bases separating them. Germline lookup yields CDR1 DFQATT and CDR2 SNEGSKA (reference sequence). The CDR3 is 15 amino acids. CDR3 sequence reads: CSARVGVGSNQPQHF. The CDR3 bases are TGCAGTGCTAGAGTGGGGGTGGGGAGCAATCAGCCCCAGCATTTT.

This clonotype was observed many times. The chain links TRBV29-1 to TRBJ1-1; weak D call: TRBD1 (6 bases). This CDR3 has 11 residues. The germline V gene encodes CDR1 SQVTM and CDR2 ANQGSEA. V was shortened by 8 bases and J by 10 bases, with 17 bases between the two germline ends. CDR3 nucleotide sequence: TGCAGCTATAACGGGGGCCCTGGAGCTTTCTTT. Its protein is CSYNGGPGAFF.

V is TRBV5-1 and J is TRBJ2-2; possible D gene TRBD1, 5 bases. Trimming stripped 4 bases from V and 1 base from J, with 17 bases between. Looked up from germline, CDR1 is SGHRS and CDR2 is YFSETQ. The CDR3 totals 17 residues. In DNA form, the CDR3 reads TGCGCCAGCAGCGATTCACTGGACAAAAAGAACACCGGGGAGCTGTTTTTT. Amino acids: CASSDSLDKKNTGELFF.

The V call is TRBV29-1, the J call TRBJ1-4; possibly TRBD1 for D (6 bases). This CDR3 comprises 12 residues. V lost 3 bases, J lost 5 bases, and 7 bases lay in between. Germline CDR1 SQVTM, CDR2 ANQGSEA. The CDR3 sequence is CSVDTGNEKLFF. The CDR3 nucleotides are TGCAGCGTTGACACAGGGAATGAAAAACTGTTTTTT.

The chain employs TRBV2 and TRBJ2-3; D remains ambiguous. This CDR3 region has 12 residues. The V end was cut by 4 bases, the J end by 5 bases, with 7 bases between. CDR1 and CDR2 (germline): SNHLY, FYNNEI. The CDR3 loop reads CASSGSVDTQYF. CDR3 in DNA: TGTGCCAGCAGTGGGAGCGTAGATACGCAGTATTTT.

The CDR3 DNA reads as TGCAGTGCTAGGGGGACAGGTTACGAGCAGTACTTC. Translation gives CSARGTGYEQYF. The chain uses TRBV20-1 and TRBJ2-7, with 8 bases fitting TRBD1. J was trimmed by 4 bases and V by 3 bases; bases with no gene match: 2. CDR3 length: 12 amino acids. Germline V gene lookup returns CDR1 DFQATT and CDR2 SNEGSKA (reference sequence).

This chain connects TRBV18 to TRBJ2-5; TRBD1 agrees at 10 bases. Trimming removed 3 bases from V and 2 bases from J; junction bases left unmatched: 9. The germline V gene encodes CDR1 KGHSH and CDR2 LQKENI. This CDR3 has 17 amino acids. The CDR3, as DNA: TGTGCCAGCTCACCCCTTCCGGGACAGGGGATGCAAGAGACCCAGTACTTC. It specifies CASSPLPGQGMQETQYF.

The rearrangement joins TRBV18 to TRBJ2-3; TRBD2 matches 7 bases. The CDR3 covers 15 residues. V lost 0 bases to trimming and J lost 3 bases; unmatched junction nucleotides: 3. The V gene's germline CDR1 is KGHSH and CDR2 LQKENI. CDR3 DNA sequence: TGTGCCAGCTCACCACCGCCGGGGGGTACAGATACGCAGTATTTT. It codes for CASSPPPGGTDTQYF.

The table lists this clonotype with a few counts. The chain employs TRBV15 and TRBJ1-4; D call uncertain. Trimming removed 0 bases from V and 8 bases from J, with 13 bases in between. Germline V gene lookup returns CDR1 LNHNV and CDR2 YYDKDF (reference sequence). The CDR3 extends over 15 amino acids. CDR3 protein: CATSRESGVGEKLFF. CDR3 coding DNA: TGTGCCACCAGCAGAGAATCCGGGGTCGGCGAAAAACTGTTTTTT.

This clonotype was detected only a few times. This chain connects TRBV20-1 to TRBJ1-1; D gene ambiguous. Germline V gives CDR1 DFQATT, CDR2 SNEGSKA (reference sequence). Trimming shortened V by 3 bases and J by 0 bases, and 11 bases separated the two germline ends. CDR3 length equals 14 residues. The CDR3 protein is CSASRGLLNTEAFF. For the CDR3, the DNA is TGCAGTGCTAGCCGCGGACTCTTGAACACTGAAGCTTTCTTT.

The chain is built from TRBV7-8 and TRBJ2-1; TRBD1 aligns across 7 bases. J lost 1 base, V lost 4 bases, and 4 bases had no gene match. CDR3 size: 15 residues. Germline loops: CDR1 SGHVS, CDR2 FQNEAQ. The CDR3 is CASSSSTGSYNEQFF. In DNA, the CDR3 is TGTGCCAGCAGCTCGTCGACAGGGTCCTACAATGAGCAGTTCTTC.

This clonotype was observed at least ten times. The rearrangement joins TRBV6-5 to TRBJ2-6; perhaps TRBD1 as D (6 bases). CDR3 length: 16 amino acids. The V end lost 6 bases, the J end lost 0 bases, and 12 bases lay between the germline ends. Germline loops: CDR1 MNHEY, CDR2 SVGAGI. Here the CDR3 reads CASSPGHLSGANVLTF. CDR3 nucleotide sequence: TGTGCCAGCAGCCCGGGACACCTCTCTGGGGCCAACGTCCTGACTTTC.

This clonotype showed up just a few times. The V and J genes are TRBV12-3 or TRBV12-4 and TRBJ1-5; 7 bases align to TRBD1. J lost 11 bases, V lost 6 bases, and 10 bases had no gene match. This CDR3 region has 13 residues. CDR3 DNA: TGTGCCAGCAGCCCTACAGGGGTCCCCTCCCAGCATTTT. This gives the protein CASSPTGVPSQHF.

This clonotype was observed a handful of times. The chain joins TRBV5-6 to TRBJ2-7, with D possibly matching TRBD2 (7 bases). The CDR3 covers 14 residues. Germline V gene data show CDR1 as SGHDT and CDR2 as YYEEEE. V shed 4 bases and J shed 7 bases, with 18 bases lying between them. CDR3 DNA sequence: TGTGCCAGCAGCACCGGACAGTGGGGGGGTGAGCAGTACTTC. This sequence encodes CASSTGQWGGEQYF.